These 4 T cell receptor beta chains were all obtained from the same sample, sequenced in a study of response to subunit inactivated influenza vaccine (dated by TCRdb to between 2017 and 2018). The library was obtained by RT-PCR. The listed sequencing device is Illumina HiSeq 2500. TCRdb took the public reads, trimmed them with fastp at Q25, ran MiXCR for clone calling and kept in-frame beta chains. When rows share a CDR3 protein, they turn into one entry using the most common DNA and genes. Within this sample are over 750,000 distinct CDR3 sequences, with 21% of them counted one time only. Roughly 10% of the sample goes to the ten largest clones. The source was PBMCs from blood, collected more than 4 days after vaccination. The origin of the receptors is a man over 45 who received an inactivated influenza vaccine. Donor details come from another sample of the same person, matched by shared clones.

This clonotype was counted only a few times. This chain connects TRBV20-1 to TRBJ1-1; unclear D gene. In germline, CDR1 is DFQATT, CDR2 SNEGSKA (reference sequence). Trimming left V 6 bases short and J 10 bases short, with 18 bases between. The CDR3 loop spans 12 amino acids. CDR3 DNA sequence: TGCAGTGCCGAACCGGGGAACACGGGAGCTTTCTTT. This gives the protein CSAEPGNTGAFF.

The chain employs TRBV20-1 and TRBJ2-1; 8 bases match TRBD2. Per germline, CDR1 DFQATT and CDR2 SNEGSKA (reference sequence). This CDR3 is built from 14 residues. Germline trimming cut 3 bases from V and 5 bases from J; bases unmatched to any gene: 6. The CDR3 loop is CSASGGALNNEQFF. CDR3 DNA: TGCAGTGCTAGCGGGGGGGCCCTAAACAATGAGCAGTTCTTC.

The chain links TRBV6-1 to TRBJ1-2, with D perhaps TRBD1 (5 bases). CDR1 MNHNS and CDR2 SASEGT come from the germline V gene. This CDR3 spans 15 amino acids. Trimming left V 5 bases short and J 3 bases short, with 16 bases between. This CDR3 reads CASSQFRDYYYGYTF. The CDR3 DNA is TGTGCCAGCAGTCAGTTCAGGGATTACTACTATGGCTACACCTTC.

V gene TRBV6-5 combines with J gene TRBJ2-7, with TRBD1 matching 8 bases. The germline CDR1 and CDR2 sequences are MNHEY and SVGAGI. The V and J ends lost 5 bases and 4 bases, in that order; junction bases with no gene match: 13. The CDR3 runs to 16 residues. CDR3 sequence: CASSTTSGGVKYEQYF. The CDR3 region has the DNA TGTGCCAGCAGTACTACTTCAGGGGGCGTAAAGTACGAGCAGTACTTC.